The text below deals with one TCR beta chain. The sample belongs to a study of OX40 agonist ivuxolimab in advanced cancers. Enrollment shut out patients with autoimmune disease history or systemic immunosuppression. Profiling relied on immunoSEQ multiplex PCR, and the TCRdb table lists in-frame clones only, not all of them. The table includes tens of thousands of clones, about 90% detected once. CDR3 length: 13 amino acids. Germline-derived CDR1 and CDR2 are MGHRA and YSYEKL. V lost 4 bases and J lost 6, with 11 bases in between. The gene calls are TRBV4-1 and TRBJ2-3; D not resolved. Source: CD4+ or CD8+ T cells sorted from blood, taken in a trial of the OX40 agonist ivuxolimab. This clonotype was obtained from an adult with an advanced solid tumor such as melanoma, head and neck, liver or kidney cancer. CDR3: CASSLLVVDTQYF. CDR3 nucleotides: TGCGCCAGCAGCCTGTTAGTTGTGGATACGCAGTATTTT.